There are many counts of the clone carrying this T cell receptor beta chain. Its specificity is unknown. These data are taken from a study of CD8+CD57+ T cells in acquired aplastic anemia. Study-level background: Yields of DNA that came from sorted CD4+ and CD8+ cells averaged about 3.3 ug.

Regarding the study as a whole: A significant difference in CD8+ Simpson's diversity between patients and controls was not found.

Genomic DNA provided the template from which TCR beta VDJ and CDR3 profiles were obtained. TCRdb re-called the reads through MiXCR, storing one row per CDR3 protein. This sample carries some 410,000 distinct CDR3 sequences, just under 70% of them seen once, and the ten largest clones take approximately 4%. CDR1 SGHDT and CDR2 YYEEEE come from the germline V gene. Trimming left V 1 base short and J 6 bases short, with 13 bases between. The CDR3 has 14 residues. The V and J genes are TRBV5-6 and TRBJ1-2; D is unresolved. Input material: sorted CD4+, CD8+, or CD8+CD57+ T cells (not recorded which) from PBMCs. This sequence originates from a human donor in good health, serving as a control. The CDR3 coding sequence is TGTGCCAGCAGCTTGAGCCCTCAAAAGCATGGCTACACCTTC. Amino acid sequence: CASSLSPQKHGYTF.